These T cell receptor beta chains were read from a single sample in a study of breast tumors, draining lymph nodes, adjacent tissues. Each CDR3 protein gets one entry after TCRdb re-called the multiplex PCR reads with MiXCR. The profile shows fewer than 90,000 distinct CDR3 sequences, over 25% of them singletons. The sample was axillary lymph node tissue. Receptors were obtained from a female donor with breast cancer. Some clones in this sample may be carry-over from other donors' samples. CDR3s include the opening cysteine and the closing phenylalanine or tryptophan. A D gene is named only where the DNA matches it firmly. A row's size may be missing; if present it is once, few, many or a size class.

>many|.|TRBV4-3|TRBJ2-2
TGCGCCAGCAGCCGAGGACAGTCAAACACCGGGGAGCTGTTTTTT
CASSRGQSNTGELFF
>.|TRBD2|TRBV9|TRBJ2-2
TGTGCCAGCAGCCCCCATACTAGCGGATACACCGGGGCGCTGTTTTTT
CASSPHTSGYTGALFF
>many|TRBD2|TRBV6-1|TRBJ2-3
TGTGCCAGCAGTGAGCCTACACTAGCGGGAGGGCGGGGCACAGATACGCAGTATTTT
CASSEPTLAGGRGTDTQYF
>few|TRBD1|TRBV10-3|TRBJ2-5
TGTGCCACCAGTGACCTGGGACAGGGCCAAGAGACCCAGTACTTC
CATSDLGQGQETQYF
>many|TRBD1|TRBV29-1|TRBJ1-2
TGCAGCGTTACCGGGACAGGAGAGTATGGCTACACCTTC
CSVTGTGEYGYTF
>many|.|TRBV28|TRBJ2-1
TGTGCCAGCAGTTTACCTCTACAATCCGTCGAGCAGTTCTTC
CASSLPLQSVEQFF
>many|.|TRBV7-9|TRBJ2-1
TGTGCCAGCAGCCAAAGACAGCGGAATGAGCAGTTCTTC
CASSQRQRNEQFF
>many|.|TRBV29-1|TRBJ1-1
TGCAGCGTTGAACTAGGGCCAAACACTGAAGCTTTCTTT
CSVELGPNTEAFF
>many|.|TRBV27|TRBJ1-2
TGTGCCAGCAGTTATAAACAACAGGTGTATGGCTACACCTTC
CASSYKQQVYGYTF
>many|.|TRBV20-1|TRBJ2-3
TGCAGTGTTGTCCGGGACTCCCACGGAGGTACGCAGTATTTT
CSVVRDSHGGTQYF
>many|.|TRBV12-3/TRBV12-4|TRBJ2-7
TGTGCCAGCAGTTTAGGGGCGGGTTTACTCTCCTACGAGCAGTACTTC
CASSLGAGLLSYEQYF
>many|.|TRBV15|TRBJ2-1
TGTGTCACCGGTTTCGATTTGGCTAGGGACAATGAGCAGTTCTTC
CVTGFDLARDNEQFF
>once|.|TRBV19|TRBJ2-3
TGTGCCAGTAGTTATGCCCACTTGGCAGATACGCAGTATTTT
CASSYAHLADTQYF
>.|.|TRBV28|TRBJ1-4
TGTGCCAGCAGTTTTACCGGGGCGGCTAATGAAAAACTGTTTTTT
CASSFTGAANEKLFF
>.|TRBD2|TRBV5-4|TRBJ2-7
TGTGCCAGCAGCCAAATGACCGCGACTAGCTCCTACGAGCAGCACTTC
CASSQMTATSSYEQHF
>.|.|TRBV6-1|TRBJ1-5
TGTGCCAGCAGTCTTTTTCTTACCTCAGATACGCAGCATTTT
CASSLFLTSDTQHF
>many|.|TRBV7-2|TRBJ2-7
TGTGCCAGTAAAGACAGAACCTCCTACGAGCAGTACTTC
CASKDRTSYEQYF
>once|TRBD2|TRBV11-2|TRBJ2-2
TGTGCCAGCAGCCCCCCCAGACTAGCCCACGAGGAGCTGTTTTTT
CASSPPRLAHEELFF
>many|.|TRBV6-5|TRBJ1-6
TGTGCCAGGAGGGGCCACAATGATTCAACTCTACTATCACCCCTCCACTTT
CARRGHNDSTLLSPLHF
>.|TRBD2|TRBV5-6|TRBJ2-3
TGTGCCAGCAGCCCAGGACTAGCGGACACAGATACGCAGTATTTT
CASSPGLADTDTQYF
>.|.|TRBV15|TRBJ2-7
TGTGCCACCAGCAAAGATCGTCGAGGAGGCGAGCAGTACTTC
CATSKDRRGGEQYF
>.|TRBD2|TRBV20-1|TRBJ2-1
TGCAGTGCTAGGGCGGGAGGGGGTGAGCAGTTCTTC
CSARAGGGEQFF
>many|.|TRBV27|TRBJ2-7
TGTGCCAGCAGTTACATATCCCACTCCTACGAGCAGTACTTC
CASSYISHSYEQYF
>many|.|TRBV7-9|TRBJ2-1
TGTGCCAGCATCGCACAGGGCTCCTACAATGAGCAGTTCTTC
CASIAQGSYNEQFF
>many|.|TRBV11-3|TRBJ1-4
TGTGCCAGCAGCTTAGAGGAAAGTGAAAAACTGTTTTTT
CASSLEESEKLFF
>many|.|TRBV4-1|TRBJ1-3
TGCGCCAGCAGCCAAACGAGGGGAAACACCATATATTTT
CASSQTRGNTIYF
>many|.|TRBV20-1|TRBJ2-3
TGCAGTGGGGTGAGGGGGAGCCAAGATACGCAGTATTTT
CSGVRGSQDTQYF
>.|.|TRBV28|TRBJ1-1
TGTGCCAGCAGTTTATCCTTGACAGGCCTGAACACTGAAGCTTTCTTT
CASSLSLTGLNTEAFF
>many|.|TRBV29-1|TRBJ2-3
TGCAGCGTTGACGTAGGGTGGGCAGATACGCAGTATTTT
CSVDVGWADTQYF
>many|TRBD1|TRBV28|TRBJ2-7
TGTGCCAGCAGAAGACAGGGCCCGGGGCCCAACGAGCAGTACTTC
CASRRQGPGPNEQYF
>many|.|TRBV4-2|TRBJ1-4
TGTGCCAGCAGCCAAGTTAGGGACATAGACGAAAAACTGTTTTTT
CASSQVRDIDEKLFF
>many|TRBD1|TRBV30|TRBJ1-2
TGTGCCTGGAGAGACAGGGGGCAAAGTGGCTACACCTTC
CAWRDRGQSGYTF
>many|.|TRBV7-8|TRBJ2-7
TGTGCCAGCAGCCCCTCCGGGACACCCCACTACGAGCAGTACTTC
CASSPSGTPHYEQYF
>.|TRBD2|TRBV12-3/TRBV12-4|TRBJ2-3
TGTGCCAGCAGCCCCACGACTTTTAGCGGGACCAGCGCAGATACGCAGTATTTT
CASSPTTFSGTSADTQYF
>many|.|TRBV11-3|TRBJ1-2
TGTGCCAGCAGTTATTCGGCCTCAAGTGGTGGCTACACCTTC
CASSYSASSGGYTF
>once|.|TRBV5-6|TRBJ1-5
TGTGCCGGCAGCTTGGGTAAAGCGAGTCAGCCCCAGCATTTT
CAGSLGKASQPQHF
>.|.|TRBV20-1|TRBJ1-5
TGCAGAGCTAGAGATCCCCTAGGAAGTCAGCCCCAGCATTTT
CRARDPLGSQPQHF
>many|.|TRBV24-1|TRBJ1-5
TGTGCCACCAGTGACAGGGTAGGCAATCAGCCCCAGCATTTT
CATSDRVGNQPQHF
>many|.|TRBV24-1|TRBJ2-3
TGTGCCACCAGTGATTTGGGGTCCATTCAGGATACGCAGTATTTT
CATSDLGSIQDTQYF
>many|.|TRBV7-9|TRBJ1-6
TGTGCCAGCAGCTTGAGTTCAGGGGTATCACCCCTCCACTTT
CASSLSSGVSPLHF
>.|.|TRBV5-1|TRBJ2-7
TGCGCCAGCAGCTTAGACAGTATGACGGCCTACGAGCAGTACTTT
CASSLDSMTAYEQYF
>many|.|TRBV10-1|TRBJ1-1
TGCGCCAGCAGTGAGCAGGGGTGGGCGGACACTGAAGCTTTCTTT
CASSEQGWADTEAFF
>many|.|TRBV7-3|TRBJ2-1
TGTGCCAGCAGCTTAGATCTCAACAACAATGAGCAGTTCTTC
CASSLDLNNNEQFF